This T cell receptor (beta chain) stems from a study of cytomegalovirus exposure and HLA in healthy donors. Study as a whole: The same platform was used for the 120 or so validation repertoires as for the approximately 720 first-cohort repertoires, as reported in a later analysis.

TCRdb's copy holds only in-frame clones and misses some; the assay was immunoSEQ multiplex PCR. Of 250,000 to 400,000 clones listed, approximately 86% are singletons. The germline V gene has CDR1 WSHSY and CDR2 SAAADI. J gave up 0 bases and V 2 bases, and 2 bases lay outside the gene matches. The CDR3 has 15 amino acids. General study results and limits: Under in vitro conditions, three CMV-associated chains were confirmed as specific for CMV antigens. In the 120 validation repertoires, a later analysis found that first-cohort TCR clusters tended to co-occur.

Points on this clone: What it binds is unknown.

The TCR comes from a man aged 25-40 years in good health and CMV-seronegative. The sequencing input was PBMCs. The chain recombines TRBV10-2 with TRBJ2-3, with TRBD2 matching 7 bases. CDR3 residues: CASSEGGVSTDTQYF. Written as DNA, the CDR3 is TGCGCCAGCAGTGAGGGGGGGGTCAGCACAGATACGCAGTATTTT.